The 10 T cell receptor beta chains below all came from one sample that was sequenced in a study of cytomegalovirus exposure and HLA in healthy donors. Primers: 60 Vbeta forward and 13 Jbeta reverse. Assay: immunoSEQ multiplex PCR; the TCRdb copy retains only in-frame clones and omits some. The table includes around 120,000 clones, around two thirds detected once. The sequencing input was PBMCs. The receptor source for this set is a woman aged 40-49 years in good health and CMV-seropositive.

This clone has more than one count but fewer than ten. This chain links TRBV14 with TRBJ2-1; maybe TRBD1 (6 bases). CDR3 length equals 16 residues. The germline gives CDR1 SGHDN, CDR2 FVKESK. The germline V and J ends were trimmed by 1 base and 0 bases, with 10 bases remaining between them. CDR3 region: CASSQGTAFSYNEQFF. The CDR3 bases are TGTGCCAGCAGCCAAGGGACAGCGTTCTCCTACAATGAGCAGTTCTTC.

This chain links TRBV29-1 with TRBJ1-4; D gene unclear. V lost 4 bases and J lost 3, with 15 bases in between. This CDR3 is 15 amino acids long. CDR1 and CDR2 from the germline V gene are SQVTM and ANQGSEA. The CDR3 protein is CSVATEAEANEKLFF. The CDR3 bases are TGCAGCGTTGCGACGGAGGCCGAGGCTAATGAAAAACTGTTTTTT.

The V and J genes are TRBV6-6 and TRBJ1-5; the D is unclear. Trimming removed 7 bases from V and 1 base from J, with 11 bases in between. CDR1 is MNHNY, CDR2 SVGAGI, per germline (reference sequence). The CDR3 runs to 14 residues. The CDR3 is CASTAPGSNQPQHF. For the CDR3, the DNA is TGTGCCAGCACCGCTCCGGGAAGCAATCAGCCCCAGCATTTT.

This chain links TRBV2 with TRBJ2-7, with 8 nucleotides matching TRBD2. Losses at the gene ends were 7 bases for V and 6 bases for J; bases not matched to a gene: 11. Germline V lookup: CDR1 SNHLY, CDR2 FYNNEI. This CDR3 spans 14 amino acids. CDR3 nucleotide sequence: TGTGCCAGCAATTCCGGGACTAGTATGCTCGAGCAGTACTTC. Translated: CASNSGTSMLEQYF.

CDR3 coding DNA: TGTGCCAGCAGCTGGCGGACTAGCGGGTCCAATGAGCAGTTCTTC. Its translation is CASSWRTSGSNEQFF. The V and J genes are TRBV7-3 and TRBJ2-1; the match to TRBD2 covers 11 bases. CDR3 length equals 15 residues. J lost 6 bases, V lost 4 bases, and 5 bases had no gene match. Germline CDR1 reads SGHTA; CDR2 reads FQGTGA. Full variable domain (remainder filled in from reference TRBV7-3 and TRBJ2-1): GAGVSQTPSNKVTEKGKYVELRCDPISGHTALYWYRQSLGQGPEFLIYFQGTGAADDSGLPNDRFFAVRPEGSVSTLKIQRTERGDSAVYLCASSWRTSGSNEQFFGPGTRLTVL.

This clone came up a few times. The genes are TRBV7-2 and TRBJ2-3, with 14 bases fitting TRBD2. Germline-derived CDR1 and CDR2 are SGHTA and FQGNSA. After removal of 0 bases from V and 6 bases from J, the junction contained 5 bases not matched to a gene. CDR3 size: 17 residues. CDR3 in DNA: TGTGCCAGCAGCTTAGCGCAGGGACTAGCGGGAGAGGATACGCAGTATTTT. This translates into CASSLAQGLAGEDTQYF.

This clone was seen a handful of times. This chain links TRBV28 with TRBJ2-5, with D hard to call. This CDR3 has 13 amino acids. Germline CDR1 is MDHEN and CDR2 is SYDVKM. Trimming took 6 bases from V and 2 from J, leaving 10 bases between them. In nucleotides, the CDR3 is TGTGCCAGCAGAAAAGCTGTACAAGAGACCCAGTACTTC. Translated, it gives CASRKAVQETQYF. The complete variable domain, with remaining parts taken from reference TRBV28 and TRBJ2-5, reads DVKVTQSSRYLVKRTGEKVFLECVQDMDHENMFWYRQDPGLGLRLIYFSYDVKMKEKGDIPEGYSVSREKKERFSLILESASTNQTSMYLCASRKAVQETQYFGPGTRLLVL.

The chain uses TRBV5-5 and TRBJ2-3, with D possibly TRBD2 on 5 matching bases. The V gene lost 2 bases and the J gene lost 3 bases, with 16 bases spanning the gap. This CDR3 comprises 16 residues. Germline V gives CDR1 SGHKS, CDR2 YYEKEE (reference sequence). CDR3 bases: TGTGCCAGCAGCTTAGGACTCCCCCAGCGTACAGATACGCAGTATTTT. Its translation is CASSLGLPQRTDTQYF.

The chain recombines TRBV2 with TRBJ2-7; D gene uncertain. The germline gives CDR1 SNHLY, CDR2 FYNNEI. There are 11 residues in the CDR3. The germline V and J ends were trimmed by 8 bases and 5 bases, with 10 bases remaining between them. CDR3 bases: TGTGCCAGCCTCAGATCACACGAGCAGTACTTC. Its translation is CASLRSHEQYF.

This clone was observed a handful of times. This chain links TRBV7-2 with TRBJ1-6; TRBD1 matches 8 bases. Germline V gives CDR1 SGHTA, CDR2 FQGNSA. Germline trimming cut 7 bases from V and 10 bases from J; bases unmatched to any gene: 12. The CDR3 has 15 residues. As DNA, the CDR3 is TGTGCCAGCATCCCGGCGGCAGGGGGCGGATCACCCCTCCACTTT. The encoded protein is CASIPAAGGGSPLHF.